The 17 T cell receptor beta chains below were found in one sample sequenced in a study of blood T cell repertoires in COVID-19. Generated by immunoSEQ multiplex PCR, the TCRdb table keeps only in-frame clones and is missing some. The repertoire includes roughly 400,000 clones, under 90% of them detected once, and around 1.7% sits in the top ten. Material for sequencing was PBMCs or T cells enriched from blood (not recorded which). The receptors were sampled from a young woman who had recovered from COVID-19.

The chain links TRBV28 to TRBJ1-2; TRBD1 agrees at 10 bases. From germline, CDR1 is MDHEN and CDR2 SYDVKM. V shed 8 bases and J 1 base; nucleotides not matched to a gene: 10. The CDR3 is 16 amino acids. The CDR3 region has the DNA TGTGCCAGCCGGAGGGACAGGGGACGCAATAACTATGGCTACACCTTC. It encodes CASRRDRGRNNYGYTF.

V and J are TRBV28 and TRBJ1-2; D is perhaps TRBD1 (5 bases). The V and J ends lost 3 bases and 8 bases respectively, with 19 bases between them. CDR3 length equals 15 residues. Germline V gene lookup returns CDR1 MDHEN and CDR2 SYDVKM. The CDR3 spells CASSLPMGGESGYTF. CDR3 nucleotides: TGTGCCAGCAGTTTGCCCATGGGGGGGGAGAGCGGCTACACCTTC.

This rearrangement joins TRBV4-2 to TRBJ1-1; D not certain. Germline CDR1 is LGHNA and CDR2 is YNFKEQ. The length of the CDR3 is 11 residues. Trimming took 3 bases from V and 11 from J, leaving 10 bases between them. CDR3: CASSHPGGAFF. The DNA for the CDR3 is TGTGCCAGCAGCCACCCAGGCGGGGCTTTCTTT.

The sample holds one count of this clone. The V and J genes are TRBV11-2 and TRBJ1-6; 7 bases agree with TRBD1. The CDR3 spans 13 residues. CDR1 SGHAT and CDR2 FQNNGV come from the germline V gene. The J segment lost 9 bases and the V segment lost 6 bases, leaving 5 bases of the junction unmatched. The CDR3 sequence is CASRVTGASPLHF. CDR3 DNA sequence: TGTGCCAGCAGGGTCACAGGGGCTTCACCCCTCCACTTT.

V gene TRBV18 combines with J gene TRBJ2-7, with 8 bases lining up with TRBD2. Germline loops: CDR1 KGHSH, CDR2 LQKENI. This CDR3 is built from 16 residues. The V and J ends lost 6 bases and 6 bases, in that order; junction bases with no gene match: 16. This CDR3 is CASSPGGGGRAVEQYF. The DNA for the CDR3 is TGTGCCAGCTCCCCCGGGGGGGGAGGGAGGGCCGTCGAGCAGTACTTC. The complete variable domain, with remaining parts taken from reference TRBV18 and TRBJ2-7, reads NAGVMQNPRHLVRRRGQEARLRCSPMKGHSHVYWYRQLPEEGLKFMVYLQKENIIDESGMPKERFSAEFPKEGPSILRIQQVVRGDSAAYFCASSPGGGGRAVEQYFGPGTRLTVT.

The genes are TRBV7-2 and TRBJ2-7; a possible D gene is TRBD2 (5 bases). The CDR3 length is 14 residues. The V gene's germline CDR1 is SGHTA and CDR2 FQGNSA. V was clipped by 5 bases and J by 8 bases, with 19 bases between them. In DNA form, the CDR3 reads TGTGCCAGCAGCGGCGGGCTTTCCCTCGGGCAGCAGTACTTC. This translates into CASSGGLSLGQQYF. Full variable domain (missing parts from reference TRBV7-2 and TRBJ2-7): GAGVSQSPSNKVTEKGKDVELRCDPISGHTALYWYRQSLGQGLEFLIYFQGNSAPDKSGLPSDRFSAERTGGSVSTLTIQRTQQEDSAVYLCASSGGLSLGQQYFGPGTRLTVT.

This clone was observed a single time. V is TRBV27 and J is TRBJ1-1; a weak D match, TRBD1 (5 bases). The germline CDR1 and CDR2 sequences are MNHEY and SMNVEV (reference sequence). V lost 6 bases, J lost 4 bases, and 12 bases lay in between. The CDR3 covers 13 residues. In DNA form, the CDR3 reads TGTGCCAGCAGCCAGGGCTTAGTCACTGAAGCTTTCTTT. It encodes CASSQGLVTEAFF.

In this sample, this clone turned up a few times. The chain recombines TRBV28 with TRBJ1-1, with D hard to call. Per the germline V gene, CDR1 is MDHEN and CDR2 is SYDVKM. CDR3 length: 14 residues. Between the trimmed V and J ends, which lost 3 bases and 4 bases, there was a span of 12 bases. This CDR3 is CASSLYEGSTEAFF. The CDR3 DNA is TGTGCCAGCAGTTTGTATGAGGGTTCCACTGAAGCTTTCTTT.

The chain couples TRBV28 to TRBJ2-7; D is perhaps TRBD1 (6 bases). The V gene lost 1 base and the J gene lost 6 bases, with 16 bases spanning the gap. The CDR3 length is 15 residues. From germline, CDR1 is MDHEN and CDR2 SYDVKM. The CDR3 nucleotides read TGTGCCAGCAGTTTATCGTACAGGGTGGTGGGCGAGCAGTACTTC. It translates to CASSLSYRVVGEQYF.

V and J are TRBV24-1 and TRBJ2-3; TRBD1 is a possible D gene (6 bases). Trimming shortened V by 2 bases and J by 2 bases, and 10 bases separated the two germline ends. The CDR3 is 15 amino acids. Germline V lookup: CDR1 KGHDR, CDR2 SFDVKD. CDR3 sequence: CATSDSRTATDTQYF. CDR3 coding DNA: TGTGCCACCAGTGATTCCCGGACAGCCACAGATACGCAGTATTTT.

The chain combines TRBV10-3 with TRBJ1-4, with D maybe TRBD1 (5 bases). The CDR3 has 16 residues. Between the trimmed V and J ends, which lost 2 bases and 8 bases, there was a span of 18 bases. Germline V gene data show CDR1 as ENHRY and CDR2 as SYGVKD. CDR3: CAISEDPGTRGEKLFF. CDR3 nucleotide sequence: TGTGCCATCAGTGAGGACCCCGGGACTAGAGGGGAAAAACTGTTTTTT.

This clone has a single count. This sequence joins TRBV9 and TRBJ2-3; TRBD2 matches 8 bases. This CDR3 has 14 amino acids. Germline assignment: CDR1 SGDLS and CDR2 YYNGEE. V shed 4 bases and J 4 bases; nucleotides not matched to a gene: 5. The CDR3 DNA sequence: TGTGCCAGCAGCACCCGACTAGCGTCAGATACGCAGTATTTT. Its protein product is CASSTRLASDTQYF.

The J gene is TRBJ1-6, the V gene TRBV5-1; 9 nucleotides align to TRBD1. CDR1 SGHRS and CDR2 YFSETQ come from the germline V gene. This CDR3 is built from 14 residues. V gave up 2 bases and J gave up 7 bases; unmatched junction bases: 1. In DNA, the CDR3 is TGCGCCAGCAGCTTCGGGACAGGGAATTCACCCCTCCACTTT. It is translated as CASSFGTGNSPLHF.

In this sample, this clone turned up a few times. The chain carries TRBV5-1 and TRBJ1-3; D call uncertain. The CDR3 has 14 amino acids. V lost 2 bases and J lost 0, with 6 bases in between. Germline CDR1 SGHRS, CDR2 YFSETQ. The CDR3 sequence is CASSFGDSGNTIYF. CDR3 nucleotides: TGCGCCAGCAGCTTCGGAGACTCTGGAAACACCATATATTTT.

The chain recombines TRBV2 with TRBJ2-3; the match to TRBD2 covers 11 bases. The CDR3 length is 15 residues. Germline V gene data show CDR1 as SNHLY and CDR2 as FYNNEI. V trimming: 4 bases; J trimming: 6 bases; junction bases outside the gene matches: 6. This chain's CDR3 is CASSVLAGGRDTQYF. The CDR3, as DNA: TGTGCCAGCAGTGTTCTAGCGGGGGGACGGGATACGCAGTATTTT.

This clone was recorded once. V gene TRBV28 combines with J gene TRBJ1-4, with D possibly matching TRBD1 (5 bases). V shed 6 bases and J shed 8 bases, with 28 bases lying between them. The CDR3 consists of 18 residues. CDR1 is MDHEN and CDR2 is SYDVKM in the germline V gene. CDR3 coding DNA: TGTGCCAGCAGCCCCTGGGGGGGACGCGGCGCCATGCGGGAAAAACTGTTTTTT. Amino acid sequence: CASSPWGGRGAMREKLFF. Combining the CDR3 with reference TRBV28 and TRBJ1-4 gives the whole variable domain DVKVTQSSRYLVKRTGEKVFLECVQDMDHENMFWYRQDPGLGLRLIYFSYDVKMKEKGDIPEGYSVSREKKERFSLILESASTNQTSMYLCASSPWGGRGAMREKLFFGSGTQLSVL.

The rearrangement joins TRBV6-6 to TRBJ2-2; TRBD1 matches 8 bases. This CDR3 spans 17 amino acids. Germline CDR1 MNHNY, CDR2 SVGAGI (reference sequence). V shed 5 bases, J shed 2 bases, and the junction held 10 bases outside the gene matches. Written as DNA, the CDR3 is TGTGCCAGCAGTCCCCGACCGACAGGGGTCAACACCGGGGAGCTGTTTTTT. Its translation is CASSPRPTGVNTGELFF.